This record covers a single T cell receptor beta chain. Its antigen remains undetermined. No clone much larger than this one lies a single base away; base qualities are absent. These data belong to a study of blood T cell repertoires in COVID-19 (dated by TCRdb to the early 2020s). Study-level background: Samples covering the acute and convalescent phases of COVID-19 were provided by collaborators in the United States, Italy and Spain. The material from the prospective study consisted of cDNA or gDNA derived from T cells, B-cell-depleted T cells, or PBMCs. Deeply sampled blood TCRbeta repertoires from subjects exposed to, actively infected with, or recovered from COVID-19 were included in the dataset. The repertoires were released in a freely available public database intended as a resource for research on the immune response to SARS-CoV-2. The samples were drawn from the first 160 participants of the ongoing ImmuneRACE study and from 950 to 1,500 subjects provided by 6 global collaborators. Nearly every sample came with metadata listing a de-identified subject ID, COVID-19 status, age in years and sex. Where available, HLA class I and class II types were taken from metadata supplied by the sample provider and were not determined by assay-based typing. General study outcomes and caveats: Clinical and demographic metadata were provided uncurated, with the amount varying by source and participant.

Each collaborating institution followed its own protocols to collect whole blood in K2EDTA tubes. Collaborator samples were shipped for TCRbeta analysis as frozen whole blood, isolated PBMCs, or DNA extracted from either sample type. TCRbeta CDR3 regions were amplified from genomic DNA by means of the immunoSEQ Assay, a bias-controlled multiplex PCR. The study's own analysis went as follows. Nucleated cell counts per sample were estimated from amplification of reference gene primers within the assay. To quantify the absolute abundance of each unique TCRbeta CDR3 rearrangement, sequence reads were collapsed and filtered. For each sample, productive Simpson clonality was calculated as the square root of Simpson's diversity index over productive rearrangements. TCRdb re-hosts the immuneACCESS table, in-frame sequences only. Its copies lack some clones; in the studies checked, an unresolved V gene accounts for under half of them, and the cause for the rest is not known. From that table come the V and J calls and clone size; the DNA was used to work out D and trimming. This sample has about 270,000 clones in its table, and around nine tenths of those were observed once. Approximately 10% of the sample goes to the ten largest clones.

The junction shows trimming of 5 bases on V and 6 bases on J, and the gene matches do not reach 10 bases of it. Measured from the cysteine to the phenylalanine, the CDR3 is 14 residues long. Just CDR3 DNA is preserved here, 42 bases in frame from base 1. In the germline V gene, CDR1 corresponds to SGHNT and CDR2 to YENEEA. The rearranged segments are TRBV11-3 and TRBJ2-7; 7 of the junction bases match TRBD1. The source is a man aged 35-49 years with active or convalescent COVID-19. The specimen was peripheral blood. The bases are TGTGCCAGCAGCGCAGTCTCGACAGGGACCGAGCAGTACTTC. This codes for CASSAVSTGTEQYF.